This TCR beta chain derives from a study of beta chain features in type 1 diabetes. Study results and limitations: A moderate, significant TCRB CDR3 shortening appeared in type 1 diabetes across four CD4+ subsets. PCR may have favored shorter templates equally in patients and controls.

Expressed TCRB transcripts got sequenced, as all isolated RNA was reverse transcribed. Method: immunoSEQ multiplex PCR; TCRdb's copy keeps in-frame clones and lacks some. The sample has approximately 170,000 clones, approximately 8.1% seen once; the top ten hold roughly 0.97%. V was clipped by 6 bases and J by 4 bases; unmatched bases: 3. Germline V gene lookup returns CDR1 MDHEN and CDR2 SYDVKM. The CDR3 totals 14 residues. Of note for this clone: Antigen: not known.

The rearrangement links TRBV28 to TRBJ2-5; 12 nucleotides match TRBD2. Material: central memory CD4+ T cells from blood. This clonotype was obtained from a woman aged 40 to 55 with type 1 diabetes. For the CDR3, the DNA is TGTGCCAGCAGGCCGGGACTAGCGGGAGAGACCCAGTACTTC. As protein: CASRPGLAGETQYF.